This TCR beta chain was captured by sequencing in a study of regulatory T cells in long-lasting Graves disease. Study results and caveats: TRBV28, TRBJ1-2 and TRBJ2-5 were favored in persistent disease.

As for time point: persistent/refractory GD, antithyroid drugs over 5 years with positive TRAb. PBMC RNA served as the TCR library source. Remarks on this clonotype: Its antigen is not known. Given a much more abundant clone one base away, this may be a read error.

This CDR3 spans 15 amino acids. The V end lost 4 bases, the J end lost 5 bases, and 17 bases lay between the germline ends. CDR1 is MNHEY and CDR2 is SMNVEV in the germline V gene (reference sequence). The authors built TCR beta libraries using iRepertoire HTBI primers and Arm-PCR of CDR3 regions. In TCRdb, the multiplex PCR reads were re-called with MiXCR into one record per CDR3 protein. The sample has 400,000 to 500,000 distinct CDR3 sequences, 21% seen once. Specimen: peripheral blood mononuclear cells (PBMCs), collected when the disease was refractory, from a patient treated with antithyroid drugs. The chain has TRBV27 and TRBJ2-5, with D possibly being TRBD1 or TRBD2 (7 bases each). This receptor was taken from a female donor with Graves disease. In nucleotides, the CDR3 is TGTGCCAGCAGTTGGCAGGGGGGGCTAGGGGAGACCCAGTACTTC. This encodes CASSWQGGLGETQYF.